The 29 T cell receptor beta chains below all came from one sample that was sequenced in a study of blood T cell repertoires in COVID-19 (dated by TCRdb to 2018 to 2021). The library was produced with the immunoSEQ multiplex PCR assay. TCRdb carries this immuneACCESS record with in-frame sequences only. Its versions omit some clonotypes, under half of them owing to an unresolved V gene in the studies checked, with the rest unexplained. Across this sample there are 200,000 to 250,000 clones, with more than 75% seen only once. Roughly 5.1% of the sample goes to the ten largest clones. Sample: peripheral blood. The receptors originated from a woman aged 70 to 79 with COVID-19, enrolled during active disease.

The chain employs TRBV6-2 or TRBV6-3 and TRBJ2-3, with D perhaps matching TRBD2 (5 bases). V lost 4 bases, J lost 6 bases, and 14 bases lay in between. The CDR3 has 14 amino acids. Germline CDR1 is MNHEY and CDR2 is SVGEGT. CDR3 residues: CASSLARARDTQYF. CDR3 sequence (DNA): TGTGCCAGCAGTTTAGCGAGAGCACGGGATACGCAGTATTTT.

This chain links TRBV2 with TRBJ2-1, with 15 positions matching TRBD2. There are 15 residues in the CDR3. V lost 8 bases and J lost 10; bases outside the gene matches: 9. Germline CDR1 and CDR2: SNHLY and FYNNEI. The CDR3 DNA sequence: TGTGCCAGCGTTGGGACTAGCGGGAGGACGGGGGAGCAGTTCTTC. This codes for CASVGTSGRTGEQFF.

V is TRBV6-4 and J is TRBJ2-1, with TRBD2 as a possible D gene (7 bases). CDR1 is MRHNA, CDR2 SNTAGT, per germline. The ends were cut back, 8 bases at V and 8 bases at J, with 19 bases in the middle. CDR3 size: 14 residues. The CDR3 DNA sequence: TGTGCCAGCGAGGAGGGGGGGGAAGGCTATGAGCAGTTCTTC. It specifies CASEEGGEGYEQFF.

The CDR3 protein is CASSRDSFSSGNTIYF. The DNA for the CDR3 is TGTGCCAGCAGCCGGGACTCCTTCAGCTCTGGAAACACCATATATTTT. V and J are TRBV2 and TRBJ1-3, with D perhaps matching TRBD1 (5 bases). The CDR3 runs to 16 residues. V lost 6 bases, J lost 0 bases, and 15 bases lay in between. Germline CDR1 is SNHLY and CDR2 is FYNNEI.

This chain links TRBV5-4 with TRBJ1-2; the D is unclear. The CDR3 runs 15 residues. The ends were cut back, 3 bases at V and 3 bases at J, with 15 bases in the middle. Germline assignment: CDR1 SGHNT and CDR2 YYREEE (reference sequence). CDR3 sequence: CASSSERRAYYGYTF. CDR3 in DNA: TGTGCCAGCAGCTCGGAAAGGCGGGCATACTATGGCTACACCTTC.

The chain has TRBV28 and TRBJ2-2; no clear D. The CDR3 has 15 residues. V was shortened by 3 bases and J by 0 bases, with 8 bases between the two germline ends. The germline V gene has CDR1 MDHEN and CDR2 SYDVKM. The CDR3 nucleotides are TGTGCCAGCAGTTTGGCGGCTGCGAACACCGGGGAGCTGTTTTTT. It encodes CASSLAAANTGELFF.

This chain connects TRBV19 to TRBJ2-1; D is perhaps TRBD2 (7 bases). Germline V CDR1 and CDR2: LNHDA, SQIVND (reference sequence). V was shortened by 6 bases and J by 9 bases, with 21 bases between the two germline ends. This CDR3 contains 15 residues. The chain's CDR3 is CASRTGGRASFEQFF. The CDR3 nucleotides read TGTGCCAGTAGAACGGGGGGCCGGGCCTCGTTTGAGCAGTTCTTC.

The chain carries TRBV10-2 and TRBJ2-7; D gene uncertain. The CDR3 contains 11 residues. Trimming removed 6 bases at V and 5 bases at J, with 8 bases between. Germline CDR1 WSHSY, CDR2 SAAADI. The CDR3: CASSHSNEQYF. In nucleotides, the CDR3 is TGCGCCAGCAGCCACTCGAACGAGCAGTACTTC.

The chain is built from TRBV7-3 and TRBJ2-5, with TRBD2 matching 8 bases. The CDR3 loop spans 15 amino acids. Losses at the gene ends were 4 bases for V and 5 bases for J; bases not matched to a gene: 9. CDR1 and CDR2 (germline): SGHTA, FQGTGA. CDR3 sequence reads: CASSSLAGLGETQYF. As DNA, the CDR3 is TGTGCCAGCAGCTCCTTAGCGGGGCTAGGGGAGACCCAGTACTTC. The full variable domain, rest sourced from reference TRBV7-3 and TRBJ2-5, is GAGVSQTPSNKVTEKGKYVELRCDPISGHTALYWYRQSLGQGPEFLIYFQGTGAADDSGLPNDRFFAVRPEGSVSTLKIQRTERGDSAVYLCASSSLAGLGETQYFGPGTRLLVL.

This CDR3 reads CASLQGAGELFF. The CDR3 nucleotides are TGTGCCAGTCTCCAGGGGGCCGGGGAGCTGTTTTTT. The chain employs TRBV19 and TRBJ2-2, with 7 bases identical to TRBD1. The CDR3 is 12 amino acids. The junction had 3 bases not matched to a gene; V was cut back by 8 bases and J by 6 bases. The germline CDR1 and CDR2 sequences are LNHDA and SQIVND (reference sequence).

The V call is TRBV28, the J call TRBJ1-3; unclear D gene. The CDR3 is 12 amino acids. The germline CDR1 and CDR2 sequences are MDHEN and SYDVKM. V lost 6 bases, J lost 2 bases, and 5 bases lay in between. The CDR3 region is CASRAAGNTIYF. Written as DNA, the CDR3 is TGTGCCAGCAGGGCTGCTGGAAACACCATATATTTT.

Turning to this clone: Other DNA sequences in the same sample also yield this CDR3. The chain links TRBV9 to TRBJ1-2; D unclear. CDR3 length: 13 residues. Per the germline V gene, CDR1 is SGDLS and CDR2 is YYNGEE. Trimming shortened V by 0 bases and J by 2 bases, and 5 bases separated the two germline ends. For the CDR3, the DNA is TGTGCCAGCAGCGTAGCCGGGAACTATGGCTACACCTTC. Protein product: CASSVAGNYGYTF.

The chain carries TRBV10-3 and TRBJ1-1, with 10 positions matching TRBD1. CDR1 is ENHRY and CDR2 is SYGVKD in the germline V gene. After removal of 6 bases from V and 3 bases from J, the junction contained 7 bases not matched to a gene. The CDR3 sequence is 15 residues long. This CDR3 reads CAIRGPGQGYTEAFF. The CDR3 region has the DNA TGTGCCATCAGAGGTCCGGGACAGGGGTACACTGAAGCTTTCTTT.

V and J are TRBV7-2 and TRBJ2-5; 7 bases map to TRBD1. Per the germline V gene, CDR1 is SGHTA and CDR2 is FQGNSA. This CDR3 is 17 amino acids long. J lost 0 bases, V lost 2 bases, and 9 bases had no gene match. The CDR3 DNA follows: TGTGCCAGCAGCTTAACCCACGGGACAGCATACCAAGAGACCCAGTACTTC. This sequence encodes CASSLTHGTAYQETQYF.

This rearrangement joins TRBV4-1 to TRBJ1-2; D is possibly TRBD1 (5 bases). Germline-derived CDR1 and CDR2 are MGHRA and YSYEKL. V was cut by 4 bases and J by 0 bases, with 12 bases left in between. The CDR3 is made up of 15 amino acids. The CDR3: CASSPETAANYGYTF. Here the CDR3 DNA reads TGCGCCAGCAGCCCCGAGACAGCAGCTAACTATGGCTACACCTTC.

This chain uses TRBV5-6 with TRBJ2-3, with 8 bases fitting TRBD1. Germline V gene data show CDR1 as SGHDT and CDR2 as YYEEEE. The trim removed 4 bases at V and 6 bases at J, leaving 10 bases unmatched. This CDR3 has 15 residues. CDR3 sequence: CASSTGTGLGDTQYF. In nucleotides, the CDR3 is TGTGCCAGCAGCACCGGGACAGGCCTTGGTGATACGCAGTATTTT. Based on the CDR3 plus reference TRBV5-6 and TRBJ2-3, the full variable domain is DAGVTQSPTHLIKTRGQQVTLRCSPKSGHDTVSWYQQALGQGPQFIFQYYEEEERQRGNFPDRFSGHQFPNYSSELNVNALLLGDSALYLCASSTGTGLGDTQYFGPGTRLTVL.

This chain connects TRBV7-9 to TRBJ2-3; D not certain. This CDR3 comprises 13 residues. Deletions cut 4 bases from V and 1 base from J, with 6 bases between. Germline V gene data show CDR1 as SEHNR and CDR2 as FQNEAQ (reference sequence). CDR3 amino acids: CASSSSGTDTQYF. The CDR3 DNA follows: TGTGCCAGCAGCTCGAGCGGCACAGATACGCAGTATTTT. The full variable domain, in which reference TRBV7-9 and TRBJ2-3 provide the parts outside the CDR3, is DTGVSQNPRHKITKRGQNVTFRCDPISEHNRLYWYRQTLGQGPEFLTYFQNEAQLEKSRLLSDRFSAERPKGSFSTLEIQRTEQGDSAMYLCASSSSGTDTQYFGPGTRLTVL.

The rearrangement uses TRBV24-1 and TRBJ1-5; the match to TRBD1 covers 7 bases. Germline V lookup: CDR1 KGHDR, CDR2 SFDVKD. J was trimmed by 0 bases and V by 3 bases; bases with no gene match: 4. This CDR3 comprises 16 residues. CDR3 sequence: CATSDPGTDSNQPQHF. CDR3 bases: TGTGCCACCAGTGATCCGGGGACAGATAGCAATCAGCCCCAGCATTTT.

J is TRBJ2-7 and V is TRBV15; possibly TRBD2 for D (6 bases). The germline V gene has CDR1 LNHNV and CDR2 YYDKDF (reference sequence). V lost 0 bases and J 0 bases, leaving 18 bases between the germline ends. This CDR3 region has 18 residues. CDR3 bases: TGTGCCACCAGCAGAGATGAGGCAGGCGGGGCCGTCTCCTACGAGCAGTACTTC. It encodes CATSRDEAGGAVSYEQYF. The full variable domain, with the rest looked up from reference TRBV15 and TRBJ2-7, is DAMVIQNPRYQVTQFGKPVTLSCSQTLNHNVMYWYQQKSSQAPKLLFHYYDKDFNNEADTPDNFQSRRPNTSFCFLDIRSPGLGDTAMYLCATSRDEAGGAVSYEQYFGPGTRLTVT.

This chain uses TRBV30 with TRBJ2-5; 9 bases agree with TRBD1. The V gene end was trimmed by 1 base and the J gene end by 4 bases; junction bases not matched to a gene: 10. CDR1 and CDR2 from the germline V gene are GTSNPN and SVGIG (reference sequence). The CDR3 is made up of 16 amino acids. CDR3 amino acids: CAWSALQGAFGETQYF. For the CDR3, the DNA is TGTGCCTGGAGTGCCCTACAGGGGGCGTTTGGAGAGACCCAGTACTTC.

V gene TRBV2 combines with J gene TRBJ1-5; TRBD1 agrees at 11 bases. The CDR3 is 15 amino acids. CDR1 and CDR2 from the germline V gene are SNHLY and FYNNEI. The V and J ends lost 5 bases and 6 bases, in that order; junction bases with no gene match: 6. The CDR3 is CASSPGQGVIQPQHF. The CDR3, as DNA: TGTGCCAGCAGTCCGGGACAGGGGGTGATTCAGCCCCAGCATTTT.

The gene calls are TRBV13 and TRBJ1-2, with D tentatively TRBD1 (5 bases). Germline values: CDR1 PRHDT, CDR2 FYEKMQ (reference sequence). CDR3 length: 13 amino acids. Trimming took off 5 bases at V and 7 bases at J, with 14 bases between the two ends. The chain's CDR3 is CASSTRWGAGYTF. The CDR3 nucleotides read TGTGCCAGCAGCACCCGTTGGGGCGCTGGCTACACCTTC.

This chain joins TRBV25-1 and TRBJ1-4, with 7 bases identical to TRBD1. The CDR3 totals 15 residues. Germline lookup yields CDR1 MGHDK and CDR2 SYGVNS. Germline trimming cut 6 bases from V and 3 bases from J; bases unmatched to any gene: 7. CDR3 in DNA: TGTGCCAGCAGGGCCACAGGGGATTCTAATGAAAAACTGTTTTTT. Protein sequence: CASRATGDSNEKLFF. Together with reference TRBV25-1 and TRBJ1-4, the CDR3 gives the full variable domain: EADIYQTPRYLVIGTGKKITLECSQTMGHDKMYWYQQDPGMELHLIHYSYGVNSTEKGDLSSESTVSRIRTEHFPLTLESARPSHTSQYLCASRATGDSNEKLFFGSGTQLSVL.

The CDR3 reads CASSKLAPAYEQYF. The DNA for the CDR3 is TGTGCCAGCAGCAAACTAGCGCCTGCCTACGAGCAGTACTTC. The chain is built from TRBV11-2 and TRBJ2-7; 7 bases fit TRBD2. Germline CDR1 reads SGHAT; CDR2 reads FQNNGV. Trimming took 5 bases from V and 2 from J; bases not matched to a gene: 6. The CDR3 has 14 amino acids.

This clone was seen once. V gene TRBV30 combines with J gene TRBJ1-6; 8 bases fit TRBD1. The CDR3 runs to 12 residues. Germline assignment: CDR1 GTSNPN and CDR2 SVGIG (reference sequence). Losses at the gene ends were 3 bases for V and 8 bases for J; bases not matched to a gene: 0. The CDR3 DNA follows: TGTGCCTGGAGGGACAGGGATTCACCCCTCCACTTT. Its translation is CAWRDRDSPLHF.

This clone was observed once. This chain links TRBV15 with TRBJ2-1; D gene ambiguous. The CDR3 contains 15 residues. V was clipped by 0 bases and J by 13 bases, with 19 bases between them. CDR1 and CDR2 (germline): LNHNV, YYDKDF (reference sequence). As DNA, the CDR3 is TGTGCCACCAGCAGAGATTGGGTAGGCGGCGTGCGACAGTTCTTC. Amino acid sequence: CATSRDWVGGVRQFF.

The rearrangement uses TRBV11-3 and TRBJ2-5; 14 bases agree with TRBD2. CDR1 is SGHNT, CDR2 YENEEA, per germline. The CDR3 has 16 residues. Trimming took 0 bases from V and 4 from J; bases not matched to a gene: 1. DNA of the CDR3: TGTGCCAGCAGCTTAGAAGGGACTAGCGGGAGAGAGACCCAGTACTTC. Translated, it gives CASSLEGTSGRETQYF.

The chain carries TRBV19 and TRBJ1-1, with TRBD1 matching 8 bases. The CDR3 totals 14 residues. CDR1 and CDR2 (germline): LNHDA, SQIVND (reference sequence). The J segment lost 6 bases and the V segment lost 10 bases, leaving 13 bases of the junction unmatched. As DNA, the CDR3 is TGTGCCACCTCCTTCGGACAGGGACTATCTGAAGCTTTCTTT. This codes for CATSFGQGLSEAFF.

The V call is TRBV5-1, the J call TRBJ2-7, with 15 bases lining up with TRBD2. J gave up 5 bases and V 4 bases, and 4 bases lay outside the gene matches. From germline, CDR1 is SGHRS and CDR2 YFSETQ. The CDR3 extends over 15 amino acids. In nucleotides, the CDR3 is TGCGCCAGCAGCGGACTAGCGGGAGGGAGGGACGAGCAGTACTTC. Translating gives CASSGLAGGRDEQYF.